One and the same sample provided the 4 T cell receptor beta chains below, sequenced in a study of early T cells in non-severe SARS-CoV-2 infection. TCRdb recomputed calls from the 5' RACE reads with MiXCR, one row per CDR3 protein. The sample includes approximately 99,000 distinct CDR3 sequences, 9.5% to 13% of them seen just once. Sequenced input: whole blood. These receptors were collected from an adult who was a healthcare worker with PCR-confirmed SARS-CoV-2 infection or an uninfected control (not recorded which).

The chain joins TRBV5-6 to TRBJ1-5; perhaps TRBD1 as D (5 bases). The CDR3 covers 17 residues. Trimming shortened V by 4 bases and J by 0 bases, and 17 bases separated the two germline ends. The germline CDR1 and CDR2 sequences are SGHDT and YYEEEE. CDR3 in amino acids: CASSRLTQTVSNQPQHF. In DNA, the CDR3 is TGTGCCAGCAGCCGGCTCACACAGACAGTTAGCAATCAGCCCCAGCATTTT.

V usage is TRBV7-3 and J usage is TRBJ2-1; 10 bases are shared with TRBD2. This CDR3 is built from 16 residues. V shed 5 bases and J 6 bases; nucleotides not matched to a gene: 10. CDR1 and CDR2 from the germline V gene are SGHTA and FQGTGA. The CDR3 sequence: CASSPSGTSAPNEQFF. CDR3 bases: TGTGCCAGCAGCCCTAGCGGGACTAGCGCCCCCAATGAGCAGTTCTTC.

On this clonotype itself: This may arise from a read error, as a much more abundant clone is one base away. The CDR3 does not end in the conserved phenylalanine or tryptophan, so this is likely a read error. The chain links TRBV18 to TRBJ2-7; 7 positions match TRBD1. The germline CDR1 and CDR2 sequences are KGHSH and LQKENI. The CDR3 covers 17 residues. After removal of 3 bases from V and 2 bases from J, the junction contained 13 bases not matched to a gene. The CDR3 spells CASSPQEDRRFPYEQYL. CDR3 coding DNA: TGTGCCAGCTCACCTCAAGAGGACAGGCGGTTCCCCTACGAGCAGTACTTA.

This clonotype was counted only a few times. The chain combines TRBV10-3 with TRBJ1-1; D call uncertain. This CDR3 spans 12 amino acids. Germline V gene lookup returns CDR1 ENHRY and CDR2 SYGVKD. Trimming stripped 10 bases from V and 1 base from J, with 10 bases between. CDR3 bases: TGTGCCACGAATAGGAGGAACACTGAAGCTTTCTTT. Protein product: CATNRRNTEAFF.